A single sample gave rise to the 23 T cell receptor beta chains below, sequenced in a study of T cell responses to AZD1222 COVID-19 vaccine. TCRdb's table, derived via immunoSEQ multiplex PCR, lists solely in-frame clones and lacks some. The sample has around 30,000 clones; about nine tenths are singletons. The sequencing here drew on peripheral blood, taken on day 0 of AZD1222 vaccination. The receptor set was obtained from an adult in good health.

The rearrangement joins TRBV6-5 to TRBJ2-1; TRBD2 matches at 8 bases. V dropped 2 bases and J dropped 8; count of bases not matched to a gene: 8. There are 15 residues in the CDR3. CDR1 and CDR2 (germline): MNHEY, SVGAGI. The CDR3 here is CASSYGSGGPDEQFF. CDR3 nucleotides: TGTGCCAGCAGTTACGGGTCGGGGGGGCCGGATGAGCAGTTCTTC.

CDR3 sequence: CASSRPTIWGLGTEAFF. The CDR3 bases are TGTGCCAGTAGTAGGCCGACCATTTGGGGGCTGGGGACTGAAGCTTTCTTT. V gene TRBV19 combines with J gene TRBJ1-1, with a tentative D call TRBD1 (6 bases). The CDR3 totals 17 residues. The germline V gene encodes CDR1 LNHDA and CDR2 SQIVND (reference sequence). Trimming left V 4 bases short and J 5 bases short, with 23 bases between.

This rearrangement joins TRBV5-4 to TRBJ2-1; no definite D call. The length of the CDR3 is 18 residues. From germline, CDR1 is SGHNT and CDR2 YYREEE (reference sequence). V lost 3 bases and J lost 0, with 19 bases in between. In nucleotides, the CDR3 is TGTGCCAGCAGCTCAGACGCCTACGGGTCGAGCTCCTACAATGAGCAGTTCTTC. This gives the protein CASSSDAYGSSSYNEQFF.

This clone was found a few times. The V call is TRBV5-1, the J call TRBJ2-2; D might be TRBD2 (5 bases). CDR3 size: 12 residues. The V gene lost 7 bases and the J gene lost 8 bases, with 12 bases spanning the gap. Germline assignment: CDR1 SGHRS and CDR2 YFSETQ. The CDR3 region is CASHFGGGELFF. For the CDR3, the DNA is TGCGCCAGCCACTTCGGAGGTGGGGAGCTGTTTTTT.

This chain joins TRBV7-9 and TRBJ2-3, with 7 bases lining up with TRBD2. Losses at the gene ends were 2 bases for V and 0 bases for J; bases not matched to a gene: 5. CDR1 and CDR2 (germline): SEHNR, FQNEAQ (reference sequence). CDR3 length equals 16 residues. CDR3 loop: CASSLIGRGSTDTQYF. CDR3 nucleotides: TGTGCCAGCAGCTTAATAGGGCGGGGGAGCACAGATACGCAGTATTTT.

A note on this clone: Other DNA sequences in the same sample also yield this CDR3. V is TRBV12-3 or TRBV12-4 and J is TRBJ2-7, with D hard to call. Trimming took off 1 base at V and 1 base at J, with 5 bases between the two ends. The CDR3 consists of 13 residues. CDR3: CASSLGQSYEQYF. In DNA, the CDR3 is TGTGCCAGCAGTTTAGGTCAGTCCTACGAGCAGTACTTC.

The chain couples TRBV30 to TRBJ1-5; D is possibly TRBD1 (5 bases). V lost 2 bases to trimming and J lost 8 bases, with 13 bases between them. The CDR3 spans 13 residues. Germline CDR1 GTSNPN, CDR2 SVGIG (reference sequence). The CDR3 spells CAWSRAGWEPQHF. In DNA, the CDR3 is TGTGCCTGGAGTAGGGCAGGGTGGGAGCCCCAGCATTTT.

Only one count was recorded for this clone. The chain joins TRBV7-2 to TRBJ1-1, with unresolved D. Trimming left V 2 bases short and J 0 bases short, with 10 bases between. Germline V lookup: CDR1 SGHTA, CDR2 FQGNSA. The CDR3 covers 15 residues. The CDR3 loop is CASSLIQILNTEAFF. CDR3 in DNA: TGTGCCAGCAGCTTAATCCAGATACTGAACACTGAAGCTTTCTTT.

The chain employs TRBV7-2 and TRBJ2-1; 10 positions agree with TRBD2. With 1 base clipped from V and 7 bases from J, the junction kept 4 bases outside the gene matches. CDR1 and CDR2 (germline): SGHTA, FQGNSA. The CDR3 spans 15 residues. The CDR3 is CASSLVTSGVNEQFF. Written as DNA, the CDR3 is TGTGCCAGCAGCTTAGTTACTAGCGGGGTTAATGAGCAGTTCTTC.

V usage is TRBV12-3 or TRBV12-4 and J usage is TRBJ2-5; 7 bases match TRBD2. V was clipped by 5 bases and J by 5 bases; unmatched bases: 5. The CDR3 spans 13 residues. CDR3 bases: TGTGCCAGCAGTACCGGGGGGAGGGAGACCCAGTACTTC. Translation gives CASSTGGRETQYF.

The chain joins TRBV3-1 (or the pseudogene TRBV3-2) to TRBJ1-1; D unclear. This CDR3 is 13 amino acids long. Trimming took off 2 bases at V and 1 base at J, with 5 bases between the two ends. Per the germline V gene, CDR1 is LGHDT and CDR2 is YNNKEL (reference sequence). This chain's CDR3 is CASSQKANTEAFF. Written as DNA, the CDR3 is TGTGCCAGCAGCCAAAAGGCGAACACTGAAGCTTTCTTT.

This chain uses TRBV5-1 with TRBJ2-1; 8 nucleotides match TRBD1. The CDR3 covers 15 residues. V lost 4 bases and J lost 6; bases outside the gene matches: 9. Germline CDR1 SGHRS, CDR2 YFSETQ. The CDR3 here is CASSVTTGDGNEQFF. The DNA for the CDR3 is TGCGCCAGCAGCGTTACGACAGGGGACGGCAATGAGCAGTTCTTC.

This chain joins TRBV7-2 and TRBJ2-2; D gene ambiguous. The CDR3 totals 14 residues. V lost 3 bases to trimming and J lost 2 bases, with 7 bases between them. CDR1 SGHTA and CDR2 FQGNSA come from the germline V gene. The chain's CDR3 is CASSFRINTGELFF. The CDR3 nucleotides read TGTGCCAGCAGCTTTAGGATAAACACCGGGGAGCTGTTTTTT. The whole variable domain, remainder taken from reference TRBV7-2 and TRBJ2-2, is GAGVSQSPSNKVTEKGKDVELRCDPISGHTALYWYRQSLGQGLEFLIYFQGNSAPDKSGLPSDRFSAERTGGSVSTLTIQRTQQEDSAVYLCASSFRINTGELFFGEGSRLTVL.

The V gene is TRBV19, the J gene TRBJ1-5; the D is unclear. This CDR3 spans 13 amino acids. V dropped 8 bases and J dropped 3 bases, with 11 bases sitting between them. CDR1 is LNHDA, CDR2 SQIVND, per germline (reference sequence). CDR3 in amino acids: CASLGVSNQPQHF. In DNA, the CDR3 is TGTGCCAGTCTCGGGGTTTCCAATCAGCCCCAGCATTTT.

This clone was detected once. The chain has TRBV3-1 (or the pseudogene TRBV3-2) and TRBJ2-5, with D possibly TRBD2 on 6 matching bases. This CDR3 has 16 amino acids. Trimming shortened V by 0 bases and J by 5 bases, and 16 bases separated the two germline ends. Germline CDR1 and CDR2: LGHDT and YNNKEL (reference sequence). The CDR3 DNA reads as TGTGCCAGCAGCCAAGATCCCGGGGGATCAGGGGAGACCCAGTACTTC. Translation: CASSQDPGGSGETQYF.

The rearrangement uses TRBV5-8 and TRBJ2-7, with D tentatively TRBD1 (6 bases). The CDR3 extends over 16 amino acids. Per germline, CDR1 SGHTS and CDR2 YDEGEE. Trimming left V 2 bases short and J 6 bases short, with 21 bases between. The chain's CDR3 is CASSFPSGRGSREQYF. The CDR3 bases are TGTGCCAGCAGCTTCCCGTCGGGCAGGGGATCTCGCGAGCAGTACTTC.

The chain joins TRBV11-2 to TRBJ1-2; tentative D call: TRBD1 (5 bases). The CDR3 consists of 16 residues. Germline CDR1 SGHAT, CDR2 FQNNGV. The ends were cut back, 4 bases at V and 0 bases at J, with 15 bases in the middle. CDR3 protein: CASSYLRTSANYGYTF. CDR3 nucleotides: TGTGCCAGCAGCTACCTCCGGACATCCGCTAACTATGGCTACACCTTC.

This chain connects TRBV6-5 to TRBJ2-5; D call uncertain. The V gene lost 5 bases and the J gene lost 3 bases, with 13 bases spanning the gap. The CDR3 totals 14 residues. CDR1 is MNHEY and CDR2 is SVGAGI in the germline V gene. CDR3: CASSRRKQEETQYF. As DNA, the CDR3 is TGTGCCAGCAGTCGACGGAAGCAAGAAGAGACCCAGTACTTC.

The chain recombines TRBV18 with TRBJ1-5; maybe TRBD1 (5 bases). V was trimmed by 5 bases and J by 3 bases, leaving 11 bases between them. Germline lookup yields CDR1 KGHSH and CDR2 LQKENI. The CDR3 runs 14 residues. DNA for the CDR3: TGTGCCAGCTCATTGGGACGGAACAATCAGCCCCAGCATTTT. This translates into CASSLGRNNQPQHF.

V and J are TRBV6-6 and TRBJ2-3; either TRBD1 or TRBD2 may supply D (5 bases each). V shed 8 bases and J shed 0 bases, with 15 bases lying between them. CDR1 MNHNY and CDR2 SVGAGI come from the germline V gene (reference sequence). This CDR3 contains 15 residues. As DNA, the CDR3 is TGTGCCAGCCGAGACCGGGACCGAAGCACAGATACGCAGTATTTT. It encodes CASRDRDRSTDTQYF.

The chain carries TRBV6-2 or TRBV6-3 and TRBJ1-1; the D gene is possibly TRBD1 (6 bases). The length of the CDR3 is 15 residues. Per the germline V gene, CDR1 is MNHEY and CDR2 is SVGEGT. V gave up 2 bases and J gave up 4 bases, with 14 bases separating them. The CDR3 is CASSYEIGGVTEAFF. The DNA of the CDR3 is TGTGCCAGCAGTTACGAGATAGGGGGAGTCACTGAAGCTTTCTTT.

This clone was seen a single time. The chain links TRBV5-4 to TRBJ1-5; D is unclear. V lost 0 bases to trimming and J lost 2 bases, with 6 bases between them. Germline lookup yields CDR1 SGHNT and CDR2 YYREEE (reference sequence). This CDR3 is built from 14 residues. The CDR3 loop reads CASSLDGGNQPQHF. The CDR3, as DNA: TGTGCCAGCAGCTTGGACGGTGGCAATCAGCCCCAGCATTTT. Variable domain in full (rest from reference TRBV5-4 and TRBJ1-5): ETGVTQSPTHLIKTRGQQVTLRCSSQSGHNTVSWYQQALGQGPQFIFQYYREEENGRGNFPPRFSGLQFPNYSSELNVNALELDDSALYLCASSLDGGNQPQHFGDGTRLSIL.

This chain links TRBV7-2 with TRBJ1-3; 10 bases line up with TRBD1. J was trimmed by 0 bases and V by 1 base; bases with no gene match: 3. This CDR3 has 17 amino acids. Germline CDR1 SGHTA, CDR2 FQGNSA. The CDR3 DNA sequence: TGTGCCAGCAGCTTAGACCGGACAGGGGGCTCTGGAAACACCATATATTTT. It encodes CASSLDRTGGSGNTIYF.